This T cell receptor (beta chain) derives from a study of cytomegalovirus exposure and HLA in healthy donors. General study findings and limits: Cytomegalovirus association was listed for 150 to 200 TCR beta chains. Testing in vitro showed a few CMV-associated chains specific for CMV antigens.

Trimming shortened V by 4 bases and J by 1 base, and 14 bases separated the two germline ends. Germline V gene data show CDR1 as MGHDK and CDR2 as SYGVNS. The CDR3 is 15 residues long. PCR used 60 Vbeta primers and 13 Jbeta primers. Sequencing was performed with immunoSEQ multiplex PCR; in TCRdb, only in-frame clones are kept and a portion is missing. The sample carries 75,000 to 90,000 clones, around 77% recorded once. Remarks on this clone: As yet, its antigen is unknown.

The source of this sequence is a woman aged 40 to 50 in good health and CMV-seropositive. This sequence joins TRBV25-1 and TRBJ2-7; a weak D match, TRBD1 (6 bases). The sample consisted of PBMCs. CDR3 protein: CASSAWTARSYEQYF. DNA of the CDR3: TGTGCCAGCAGTGCCTGGACAGCGAGGTCCTACGAGCAGTACTTC.